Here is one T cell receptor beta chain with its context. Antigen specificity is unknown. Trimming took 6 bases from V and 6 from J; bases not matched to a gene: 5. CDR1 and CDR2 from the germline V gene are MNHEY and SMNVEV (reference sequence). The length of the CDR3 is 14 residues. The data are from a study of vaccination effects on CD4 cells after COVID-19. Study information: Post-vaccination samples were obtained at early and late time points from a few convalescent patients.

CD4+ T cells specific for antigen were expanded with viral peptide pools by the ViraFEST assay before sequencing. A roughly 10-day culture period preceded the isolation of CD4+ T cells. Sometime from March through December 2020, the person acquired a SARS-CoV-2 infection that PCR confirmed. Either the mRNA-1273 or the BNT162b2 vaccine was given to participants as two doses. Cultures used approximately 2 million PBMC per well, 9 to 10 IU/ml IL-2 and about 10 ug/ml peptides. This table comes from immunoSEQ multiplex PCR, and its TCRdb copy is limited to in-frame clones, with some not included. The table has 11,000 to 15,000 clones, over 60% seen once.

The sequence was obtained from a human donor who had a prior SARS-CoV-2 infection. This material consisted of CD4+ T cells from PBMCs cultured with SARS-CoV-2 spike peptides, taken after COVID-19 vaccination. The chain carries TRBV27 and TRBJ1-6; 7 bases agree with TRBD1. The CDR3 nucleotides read TGTGCCAGCAGCCTACAGGGGACTAATTCACCCCTCCACTTT. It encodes CASSLQGTNSPLHF.